This entry lists 24 T cell receptor beta chains sequenced from one sample in a study of cytomegalovirus exposure and HLA in healthy donors. Amplification used 60 Vbeta primers and 13 Jbeta primers. Here immunoSEQ multiplex PCR was the method, and the copy in TCRdb shows in-frame clones only, minus some. The listing records some 70,000 clones. The specimen was PBMCs. The receptors derive from a man aged 35 to 55 in good health and CMV-seronegative.

The chain's CDR3 is CASSGTSAGELFF. The DNA for the CDR3 is TGTGCCAGCAGTGGGACTAGCGCCGGGGAGCTGTTTTTT. V is TRBV6-5 and J is TRBJ2-2; the match to TRBD2 covers 10 bases. The CDR3 is 13 residues long. Germline trimming cut 5 bases from V and 6 bases from J; bases unmatched to any gene: 0. CDR1 and CDR2 from the germline V gene are MNHEY and SVGAGI.

The chain recombines TRBV6-5 with TRBJ1-1; the D gene is possibly TRBD1 (5 bases). With 5 bases removed from V and 3 bases from J, the gap between germline ends came to 16 bases. The CDR3 runs 15 residues. Germline lookup yields CDR1 MNHEY and CDR2 SVGAGI. CDR3 nucleotide sequence: TGTGCCAGCAGTATACCGCAGGGCGGCTACACTGAAGCTTTCTTT. Its protein is CASSIPQGGYTEAFF.

CDR3 region: CASSPTDGNTIYF. The CDR3 DNA reads as TGTGCCAGCAGCCCGACTGATGGAAACACCATATATTTT. The rearrangement joins TRBV7-9 to TRBJ1-3; D gene ambiguous. Germline loops: CDR1 SEHNR, CDR2 FQNEAQ (reference sequence). V shed 5 bases and J shed 3 bases, with 8 bases lying between them. The CDR3 is 13 residues long.

The chain has TRBV6-5 and TRBJ1-5, with D maybe TRBD1 (6 bases). Germline CDR1 and CDR2: MNHEY and SVGAGI. CDR3 size: 14 residues. Trimming pared 6 bases from V and 6 bases from J, leaving 15 bases between. The CDR3 loop is CASSTGQWGQPQHF. CDR3 coding DNA: TGTGCCAGCAGCACAGGACAGTGGGGTCAGCCCCAGCATTTT.

The chain links TRBV5-1 to TRBJ2-1, with no clear D. V gave up 4 bases and J gave up 2 bases, with 13 bases separating them. The CDR3 contains 15 residues. CDR1 is SGHRS and CDR2 is YFSETQ in the germline V gene. This CDR3 reads CASSISPAAYNEQFF. As DNA, the CDR3 is TGCGCCAGCAGCATTAGCCCCGCTGCCTACAATGAGCAGTTCTTC. Full variable domain (outside the CDR3, taken from reference TRBV5-1 and TRBJ2-1): KAGVTQTPRYLIKTRGQQVTLSCSPISGHRSVSWYQQTPGQGLQFLFEYFSETQRNKGNFPGRFSGRQFSNSRSEMNVSTLELGDSALYLCASSISPAAYNEQFFGPGTRLTVL.

This rearrangement joins TRBV11-2 to TRBJ2-1; D might be TRBD2 (5 bases). Germline CDR1 reads SGHAT; CDR2 reads FQNNGV. The ends were cut back, 1 base at V and 0 bases at J, with 10 bases in the middle. This CDR3 region has 16 residues. The DNA of the CDR3 is TGTGCCAGCAGCTTAGTCGTGGGGAGCTCCTACAATGAGCAGTTCTTC. It is translated as CASSLVVGSSYNEQFF.

The chain carries TRBV27 and TRBJ2-1; 11 nucleotides align to TRBD2. In germline, CDR1 is MNHEY, CDR2 SMNVEV (reference sequence). This CDR3 comprises 15 residues. V trimming: 4 bases; J trimming: 13 bases; junction bases outside the gene matches: 12. The DNA for the CDR3 is TGTGCCAGCAGTTCCGGACTAGCGGGTCGGGGTTTACAGTTCTTC. Its protein product is CASSSGLAGRGLQFF.

This chain uses TRBV30 with TRBJ1-3, with D unresolved. The CDR3 has 16 amino acids. The V gene lost 0 bases and the J gene lost 0 bases, with 12 bases spanning the gap. Germline CDR1 GTSNPN, CDR2 SVGIG (reference sequence). CDR3 nucleotides: TGTGCCTGGAGTGTAAAGATGGGGAGCTCTGGAAACACCATATATTTT. Its translation: CAWSVKMGSSGNTIYF.

This chain connects TRBV29-1 to TRBJ2-7, with 8 bases fitting TRBD2. This CDR3 has 13 residues. CDR1 is SQVTM, CDR2 ANQGSEA, per germline. With 4 bases clipped from V and 6 bases from J, the junction kept 8 bases outside the gene matches. The CDR3 nucleotides read TGCAGCGTTGTCGGGGGGGCACATCGCGAGCAGTACTTC. This codes for CSVVGGAHREQYF.

The chain employs TRBV5-1 and TRBJ2-5; tentatively, D is TRBD1 (6 bases). There are 13 residues in the CDR3. V was trimmed by 4 bases and J by 4 bases, leaving 11 bases between them. Germline V gives CDR1 SGHRS, CDR2 YFSETQ. The CDR3 nucleotides read TGCGCCAGCAGCCCGGGACATCTAGAGACCCAGTACTTC. Translated, it gives CASSPGHLETQYF.

This CDR3 reads CASSPPGHVKNIQYF. The CDR3 nucleotides read TGTGCCAGCAGTCCCCCGGGACACGTCAAAAACATTCAGTACTTC. The chain recombines TRBV6-5 with TRBJ2-4, with D possibly being TRBD1 (6 bases). This CDR3 contains 15 residues. Germline V gene lookup returns CDR1 MNHEY and CDR2 SVGAGI. V lost 5 bases, J lost 3 bases, and 14 bases lay in between.

This chain links TRBV15 with TRBJ2-1; 10 positions match TRBD2. The CDR3 consists of 17 residues. The V gene's germline CDR1 is LNHNV and CDR2 YYDKDF (reference sequence). V shed 2 bases and J 4 bases; nucleotides not matched to a gene: 8. CDR3 sequence: CATSRNSRSGRYNEQFF. As DNA, the CDR3 is TGTGCCACCAGCAGAAACTCACGTAGCGGGAGGTACAATGAGCAGTTCTTC.

The chain uses TRBV15 and TRBJ2-7, with 7 bases that match TRBD2. V was pared by 1 base and J by 2 bases, with 8 bases of the junction left unmatched. This CDR3 contains 16 residues. Germline loops: CDR1 LNHNV, CDR2 YYDKDF (reference sequence). CDR3 in amino acids: CATSRAGGTSAYEQYF. CDR3 bases: TGTGCCACCAGCAGAGCGGGGGGAACTAGCGCCTACGAGCAGTACTTC.

The chain links TRBV2 to TRBJ1-6; a possible D gene is TRBD1 (6 bases). V was pared by 6 bases and J by 11 bases, with 17 bases between. Per the germline V gene, CDR1 is SNHLY and CDR2 is FYNNEI. The CDR3 spans 14 residues. The CDR3 DNA is TGTGCCAGCAGCGCCGGGCCTCAGGGGCCACCCCTCCACTTT. Translation gives CASSAGPQGPPLHF.

The gene calls are TRBV6-1 and TRBJ1-1, with TRBD1 as a possible D gene (5 bases). Germline assignment: CDR1 MNHNS and CDR2 SASEGT. The CDR3 runs 13 residues. V lost 3 bases and J lost 3, with 8 bases in between. The CDR3 DNA is TGTGCCAGCAGTGACAGGGCGGACACTGAAGCTTTCTTT. Amino acids: CASSDRADTEAFF.

The chain is built from TRBV9 and TRBJ2-5, with TRBD2 matching over 8 bases. Germline-derived CDR1 and CDR2 are SGDLS and YYNGEE. CDR3 length: 14 residues. Germline trimming cut 3 bases from V and 5 bases from J; bases unmatched to any gene: 6. The CDR3 spells CASSAGRAGETQYF. The CDR3 nucleotides are TGTGCCAGCAGCGCCGGGAGGGCCGGGGAGACCCAGTACTTC.

The chain is built from TRBV28 and TRBJ2-5; 9 bases agree with TRBD2. Germline V gene data show CDR1 as MDHEN and CDR2 as SYDVKM. Trimming cost V 4 bases and J 11 bases; bases outside gene matches: 11. CDR3 size: 14 residues. The CDR3 loop is CASSSAGLARRQYF. The CDR3 nucleotides are TGTGCCAGCAGTTCCGCGGGACTAGCTAGGAGGCAGTACTTC.

The V call is TRBV4-3, the J call TRBJ2-3, with D hard to call. V was cut by 2 bases and J by 2 bases, with 20 bases left in between. This CDR3 is 18 amino acids long. Germline CDR1 LGHNA, CDR2 YSLEER. The CDR3 protein is CASSQKAPPAAITDTQYF. CDR3 sequence (DNA): TGCGCCAGCAGCCAAAAGGCCCCCCCCGCGGCCATCACAGATACGCAGTATTTT.

V and J are TRBV4-3 and TRBJ2-7; D possibly corresponds to TRBD1 (5 bases). The germline V gene encodes CDR1 LGHNA and CDR2 YSLEER. The V end was cut by 3 bases, the J end by 2 bases, with 11 bases between. The CDR3 runs to 14 residues. The CDR3: CASSQTARAYEQYF. The CDR3 DNA reads as TGCGCCAGCAGCCAGACAGCCCGGGCCTACGAGCAGTACTTC.

This chain uses TRBV5-1 with TRBJ2-6; weak D call: TRBD1 (5 bases). CDR1 is SGHRS and CDR2 is YFSETQ in the germline V gene. The CDR3 is made up of 17 amino acids. V lost 4 bases and J 1 base, leaving 15 bases between the germline ends. In DNA, the CDR3 is TGCGCCAGCAGCAGGACACCTCCGAGGTCTGGGGCCAACGTCCTGACTTTC. Amino acid sequence: CASSRTPPRSGANVLTF.

The gene calls are TRBV10-3 and TRBJ2-5; a weak D match, TRBD1 (6 bases). The CDR3 totals 15 residues. Trimming shortened V by 4 bases and J by 7 bases, and 19 bases separated the two germline ends. Germline loops: CDR1 ENHRY, CDR2 SYGVKD. In nucleotides, the CDR3 is TGTGCCATCAGTGGAGAACAGGGACGTGGGGGGACCCAGTACTTC. Protein sequence: CAISGEQGRGGTQYF.

V and J are TRBV19 and TRBJ2-5, with TRBD2 identical over 10 bases. The DNA end lines up better with TRBJ2-7; the J call may be wrong. Germline-derived CDR1 and CDR2 are LNHDA and SQIVND (reference sequence). There are 14 residues in the CDR3. CDR3 in DNA: TGTGCCAGTAGCCTAGCGGGGGAACACTACGAGCAGTACTTC. Translated, it gives CASSLAGEHYEQYF.

The chain recombines TRBV6-5 with TRBJ1-2; a weak D match, TRBD1 (5 bases). The CDR3 covers 13 residues. The germline CDR1 and CDR2 sequences are MNHEY and SVGAGI. The germline V and J ends were trimmed by 2 bases and 7 bases, with 11 bases remaining between them. The CDR3 DNA follows: TGTGCCAGCAGTTACGGCAGGGCGAGTGGCTACACCTTC. Protein: CASSYGRASGYTF.

The chain is built from TRBV5-1 and TRBJ2-6; D gene ambiguous. CDR3 size: 17 residues. V dropped 4 bases and J dropped 0 bases, with 14 bases sitting between them. The germline V gene has CDR1 SGHRS and CDR2 YFSETQ. CDR3 DNA: TGCGCCAGCAGCCCAGATACAGACACCTCTGGGGCCAACGTCCTGACTTTC. Translated: CASSPDTDTSGANVLTF. The full variable domain, completed using reference TRBV5-1 and TRBJ2-6, is KAGVTQTPRYLIKTRGQQVTLSCSPISGHRSVSWYQQTPGQGLQFLFEYFSETQRNKGNFPGRFSGRQFSNSRSEMNVSTLELGDSALYLCASSPDTDTSGANVLTFGAGSRLTVL.